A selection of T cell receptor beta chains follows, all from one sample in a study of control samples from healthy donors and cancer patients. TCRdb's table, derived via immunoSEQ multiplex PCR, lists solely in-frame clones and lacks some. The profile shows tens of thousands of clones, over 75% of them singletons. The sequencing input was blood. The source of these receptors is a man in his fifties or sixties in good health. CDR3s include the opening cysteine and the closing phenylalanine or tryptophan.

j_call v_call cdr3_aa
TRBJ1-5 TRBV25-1 CASRNGGDGNQPQHF
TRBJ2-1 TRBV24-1 CATRNPGMGNEQFF
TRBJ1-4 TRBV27 CASSRSNRGLNEKLFF
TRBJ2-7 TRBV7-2 CASSLGSSGGLSYEQYF
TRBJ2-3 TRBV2 CARSRGDTQYF
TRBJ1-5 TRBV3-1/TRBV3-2 CASSQTTGSRQPQHF
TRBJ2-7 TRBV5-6 CASSLVGRTGGLDEQYF
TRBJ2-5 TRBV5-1 CASSWGLAGGSQETQYF
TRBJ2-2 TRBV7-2 CASSLDRVSGELFF
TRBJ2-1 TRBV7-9 CASSSKRGGPHNEQFF
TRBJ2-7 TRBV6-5 CASSYLPSGDVYEQYF
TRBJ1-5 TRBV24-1 CATSDFRNQPQHF
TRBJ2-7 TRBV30 CAGGEGPYEQYF
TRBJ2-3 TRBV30 CAWSGGSGHSTDTQYF
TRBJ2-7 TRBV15 CATSRDRGFGGDYEQYF
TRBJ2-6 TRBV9 CASSVKRTGWAGANVLTF
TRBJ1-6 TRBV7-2 CASSVTPGVSSYNSPLHF
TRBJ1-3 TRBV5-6 CASSPDRGLSGNTIYF
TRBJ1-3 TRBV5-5 CASSIIRGSGNTIYF
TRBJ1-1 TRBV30 CAWRKAGVRGEAFF
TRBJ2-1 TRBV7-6 CASSLWAPQGEGYNEQFF
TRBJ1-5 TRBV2 CASSEAEDRIDNQPQHF
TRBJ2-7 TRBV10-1 CASSETGRLSEQYF
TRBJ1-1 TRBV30 CAWSRRGRAEAFF
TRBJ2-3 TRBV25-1 CASSERKRGTDTQYF
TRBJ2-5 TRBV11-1 CASSSPGTSGAKTQYF
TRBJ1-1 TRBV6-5 CASSYSARGKTEAFF
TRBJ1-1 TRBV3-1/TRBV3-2 CASSQHRQGNTEAFF
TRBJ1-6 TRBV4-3 CASSQVDRGGSPLHF
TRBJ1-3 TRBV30 CAWKGSGNTIYF
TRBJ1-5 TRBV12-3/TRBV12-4 CASSAGTGDPQHF
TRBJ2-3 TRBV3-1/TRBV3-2 CASSPTSGGSTDTQYF
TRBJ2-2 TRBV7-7 CASSLMGYAGELFF
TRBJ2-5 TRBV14 CASSPQNNAFRETQYF
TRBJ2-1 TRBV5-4 CASSLDSYNEQFF
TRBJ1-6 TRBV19 CASSKTSSSYNSPLHF
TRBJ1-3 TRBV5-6 CASSPLRVGGNTIYF
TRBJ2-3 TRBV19 CASSIGVGGTSTDTQYF
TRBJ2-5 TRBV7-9 CASSPPGGQETQYF
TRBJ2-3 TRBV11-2 CASSLMPSGVNTDTQYF
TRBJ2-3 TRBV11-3 CASSPGLAGGAQYF
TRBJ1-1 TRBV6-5 CASSASGYLNTEAFF